This T cell receptor beta chain originates from a study of early T cells in non-severe SARS-CoV-2 infection. This clonotype appeared many times. TCRdb fed the 5' RACE reads into MiXCR, producing one record per CDR3 protein. The profile shows about 25,000 distinct CDR3 sequences, 5.5% of them singletons. The sequencing input was whole blood. The sequence was obtained from an adult who was a healthcare worker with PCR-confirmed SARS-CoV-2 infection or an uninfected control (not recorded which).

CDR3 amino acids: CSARIPDTLKNIQYF. In nucleotides, the CDR3 is TGCAGTGCTAGAATCCCGGACACCCTTAAAAACATTCAGTACTTC. This chain uses TRBV20-1 with TRBJ2-4, with D maybe TRBD1 (5 bases). CDR1 DFQATT and CDR2 SNEGSKA come from the germline V gene (reference sequence). The CDR3 is 15 residues long. Trimming took 2 bases from V and 4 from J, leaving 15 bases between them.